In this sample, the clone carrying this T cell receptor beta chain turned up many times. This specimen belongs to a study of neurological immune-mediated disorders. The team produced cDNA through 5'RACE using 10-nucleotide random UMIs. One entry per CDR3 protein results from TCRdb running MiXCR on the 5' RACE reads. The repertoire consists of about 74,000 distinct CDR3 sequences, with 4% to 6% occurring once and the leading ten covering 7.4%. This TCR derives from a man between 18 and 35 years old with multiple sclerosis. Sequencing input: PBMCs.

The CDR3 here is CASSFKQGANYGYTF. The DNA for the CDR3 is TGTGCCAGCAGTTTCAAGCAGGGGGCCAACTATGGCTACACCTTC. J is TRBJ1-2 and V is TRBV27, with 8 positions matching TRBD1. This CDR3 has 15 amino acids. CDR1 is MNHEY, CDR2 SMNVEV, per germline (reference sequence). V dropped 3 bases and J dropped 2; count of bases not matched to a gene: 5.